Each of the 10 T cell receptor beta chains below was sequenced from the same sample in a study of metastatic and nonmetastatic thyroid tumors. All patients reached thyroid surgery having received no treatment beforehand. MiXCR was used by TCRdb to re-call the PCR reads. The sample contains 26,000 or so clones, roughly 3.5% of which appear only once. The sample taken for sequencing was blood. The receptors were sampled from a male donor with papillary thyroid cancer or a benign thyroid nodule (not recorded which). Some clones in this sample may be carry-over from other donors' samples.

This clone showed up just a few times. The gene calls are TRBV19 and TRBJ2-7, with a possible D match to TRBD1 (6 bases). V gave up 2 bases and J gave up 3 bases, with 8 bases separating them. The CDR3 runs 13 residues. CDR1 is LNHDA and CDR2 is SQIVND in the germline V gene (reference sequence). The CDR3 coding sequence is TGTGCCAGTAGTATAAACAGGGACTACGAGCAGTACTTC. Its translation: CASSINRDYEQYF.

This clone was detected only a few times. V is TRBV27 and J is TRBJ2-7; D is ambiguous. Per germline, CDR1 MNHEY and CDR2 SMNVEV (reference sequence). V gave up 7 bases and J gave up 4 bases, with 23 bases separating them. The length of the CDR3 is 16 residues. The chain's CDR3 is CASIGTLPTYIYEQYF. In nucleotides, the CDR3 is TGTGCCAGCATTGGCACCCTCCCCACCTACATATACGAGCAGTACTTC.

This clone was recorded at least ten times. The CDR3: CASSLGAGAFEKLFF. CDR3 coding DNA: TGTGCCAGCAGTTTAGGCGCCGGGGCCTTCGAAAAACTGTTTTTT. V gene TRBV12-3 or TRBV12-4 combines with J gene TRBJ1-4; maybe TRBD1 (5 bases). The V end was cut by 1 base, the J end by 8 bases, with 14 bases between. The length of the CDR3 is 15 residues.

Comments on this clone: This sequence may be a read error, since a much larger clone differs from it by one base. Lacking the conserved final phenylalanine or tryptophan, this CDR3 likely reflects a read error. Because the CDR3's place on the DNA is in doubt, the DNA is left out and the CDR3 is given as listed by TCRdb. V and J are TRBV4-3 and TRBJ2-1; the listed D gene, TRBD2, was not tested against the DNA. Germline values: CDR1 LGHNA, CDR2 YSLEER. A total of 15 residues make up the CDR3, ends included. This CDR3 reads CASSQGTGGYNEHFL.

About this clone: Mismatch with germline at one junction end may stem from a read error. This CDR3 is CSSSPAPLGEQCF. CDR3 DNA: TGCTCCAGCAGCCCAGCTCCACTCGGGGAGCAGTGCTTC. The chain carries TRBV6-2 or TRBV6-3 and TRBJ2-7, with D possibly being TRBD2 (5 bases). The CDR3 sequence is 13 residues long. CDR1 MNHEY and CDR2 SVGEGT come from the germline V gene.

The chain uses TRBV6-2 or TRBV6-3 and TRBJ2-2; unclear D gene. The germline CDR1 and CDR2 sequences are MNHEY and SVGEGT. V shed 7 bases and J shed 14 bases, with 23 bases lying between them. The CDR3 is 14 residues long. CDR3 bases: TGTGCCAGCACTGCCCAGGTGAACACCGCGGAACTGTTTTTT. Its protein is CASTAQVNTAELFF.

This clone was counted only a few times. Germline is not matched at one junction end, which may reflect a read error. The V gene is TRBV7-2, the J gene TRBJ2-7, with 7 bases that match TRBD2. Germline V gene lookup returns CDR1 SGHTA and CDR2 FQGNSA. This CDR3 has 13 amino acids. As DNA, the CDR3 is TGTGTCAGCGGAGCGGGACCCGCCTGCGAGCAGTACTTC. Amino acid sequence: CVSGAGPACEQYF.

At least ten counts were recorded for this clone. CDR3 in DNA: TGTGCCAGCAGCCAACATGGGTACGAGCAGTACTTC. Amino acid sequence: CASSQHGYEQYF. The J gene is TRBJ2-7, the V gene TRBV14; D remains ambiguous. Germline V lookup: CDR1 SGHDN, CDR2 FVKESK. The CDR3 loop spans 12 amino acids. The V gene lost 2 bases and the J gene lost 4 bases, with 6 bases spanning the gap.

This clone was counted a few times. The CDR3 coding sequence is TGTGCCAGCAGCCAAGTTGGGCGGGAGAACACCGGGGAGCTGTTTTTT. It codes for CASSQVGRENTGELFF. The V and J genes are TRBV4-2 and TRBJ2-2; tentative D call: TRBD2 (6 bases). Germline CDR1 reads LGHNA; CDR2 reads YNFKEQ. This CDR3 is 16 amino acids long. The V end lost 1 base, the J end lost 1 base, and 10 bases lay between the germline ends.

This clone was counted ten times or more. The genes are TRBV20-1 and TRBJ2-5; 8 nucleotides match TRBD1. In germline, CDR1 is DFQATT, CDR2 SNEGSKA (reference sequence). The CDR3 extends over 15 amino acids. J gave up 2 bases and V 5 bases, and 10 bases lay outside the gene matches. CDR3 DNA: TGCAGTGCTCACCGGACAGGGTGGGGACAAGAGACCCAGTACTTC. It encodes CSAHRTGWGQETQYF.